This T cell receptor beta chain was retrieved from a study of blood T cell repertoires in COVID-19. Assay: immunoSEQ multiplex PCR; the TCRdb copy retains only in-frame clones and omits some. This sample has about 180,000 clones, with about four fifths found just once. Specimen: PBMCs or T cells enriched from blood (not recorded which). The sequence came from a man between 60 and 70 years old who had recovered from COVID-19.

CDR3 in DNA: TGTGCCAGCAGGCGGGGGGATCCCTACAATGAGCAGTTCTTC. Translation gives CASRRGDPYNEQFF. The rearrangement links TRBV11-2 to TRBJ2-1, with TRBD2 matching 8 bases. V lost 6 bases and J lost 2; bases outside the gene matches: 3. In germline, CDR1 is SGHAT, CDR2 FQNNGV. The CDR3 loop spans 14 amino acids.